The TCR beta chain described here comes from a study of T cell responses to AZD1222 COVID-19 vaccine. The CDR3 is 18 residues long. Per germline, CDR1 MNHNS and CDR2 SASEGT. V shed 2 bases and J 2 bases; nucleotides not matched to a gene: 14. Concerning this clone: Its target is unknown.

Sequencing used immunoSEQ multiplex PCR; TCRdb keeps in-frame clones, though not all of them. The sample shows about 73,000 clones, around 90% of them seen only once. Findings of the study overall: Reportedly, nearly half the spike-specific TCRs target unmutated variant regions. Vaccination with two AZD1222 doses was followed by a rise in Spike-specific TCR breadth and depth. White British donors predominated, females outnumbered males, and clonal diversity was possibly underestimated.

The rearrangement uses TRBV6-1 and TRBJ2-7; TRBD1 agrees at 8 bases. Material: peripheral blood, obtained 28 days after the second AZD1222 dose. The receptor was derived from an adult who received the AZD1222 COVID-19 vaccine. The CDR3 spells CASSEWESIQGAAYEQYF. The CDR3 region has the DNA TGTGCCAGCAGTGAATGGGAGTCCATTCAGGGGGCGGCCTACGAGCAGTACTTC.